The clone carrying this T cell receptor (beta chain) showed up just once. With 60 Vbeta and 13 Jbeta primers, the PCR was carried out. Some clones are missing from TCRdb's copy, which holds only in-frame ones; the method was immunoSEQ multiplex PCR. This table has roughly 180,000 clones, roughly 74% appearing once. The data belong to a study of cytomegalovirus exposure and HLA in healthy donors. The trim removed 2 bases at V and 8 bases at J, leaving 11 bases unmatched. Germline lookup yields CDR1 KGHSH and CDR2 LQKENI. This CDR3 region has 16 residues. Material for sequencing was PBMCs. The gene calls are TRBV18 and TRBJ1-2; 10 positions match TRBD1. The sequence was collected from a woman between 40 and 50 years old in good health and CMV-seropositive. The CDR3 bases are TGTGCCAGCTCACCAGCCCTCGACAGGGGGCATGGCGGCTACACCTTC. Translation: CASSPALDRGHGGYTF.